This TCR beta chain originates from a study of cytomegalovirus exposure and HLA in healthy donors. Study-level information: In terms of ancestry, the Caucasian-associated cluster contained roughly four fifths of the roughly 400 genotyped donors. Study-level findings and limits: Accurate predictions that matched the HLA-A and HLA-B alleles of most subjects were reportedly made from TCR beta sequences.

As concerns this clone: Its antigen is unknown.

Amplification used 60 Vbeta primers and 13 Jbeta primers. Per the authors' pipeline: Later work found tens of millions of unique TCR beta chains, with 9.5 million to 11 million shared. Sequencing was performed with immunoSEQ multiplex PCR; in TCRdb, only in-frame clones are kept and a portion is missing. V, J and clone size are those of that table, while D and trimming were read from the DNA. This sample has approximately 170,000 clones, with around 76% found just once. The receptor was isolated from a middle-aged woman in good health and CMV-seronegative. Sequenced input: PBMCs.

The CDR3 region has the DNA TGCGCCAGCAGCTTTGGTGGGACAGGGGACCCCACTGAAGCTTTCTTT. This encodes CASSFGGTGDPTEAFF. This sequence joins TRBV5-1 and TRBJ1-1; TRBD1 agrees at 10 bases. This CDR3 spans 16 amino acids. Germline values: CDR1 SGHRS, CDR2 YFSETQ. With 2 bases clipped from V and 4 bases from J, the junction kept 8 bases outside the gene matches.